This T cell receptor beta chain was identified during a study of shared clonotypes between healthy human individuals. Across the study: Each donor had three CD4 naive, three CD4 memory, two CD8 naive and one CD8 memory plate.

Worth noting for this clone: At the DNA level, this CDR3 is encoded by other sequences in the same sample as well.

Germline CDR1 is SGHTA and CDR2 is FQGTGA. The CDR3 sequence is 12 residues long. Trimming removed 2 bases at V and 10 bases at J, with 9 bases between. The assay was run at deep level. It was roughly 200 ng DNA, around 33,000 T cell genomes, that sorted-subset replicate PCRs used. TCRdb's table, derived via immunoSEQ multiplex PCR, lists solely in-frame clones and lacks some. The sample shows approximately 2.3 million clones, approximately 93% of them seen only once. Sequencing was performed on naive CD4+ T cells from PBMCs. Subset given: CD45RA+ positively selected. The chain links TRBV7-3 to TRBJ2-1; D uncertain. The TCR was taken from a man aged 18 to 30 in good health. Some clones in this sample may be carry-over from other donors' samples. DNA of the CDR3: TGTGCCAGCAGCTTAGGTCTATCCGAGCAGTTCTTC. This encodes CASSLGLSEQFF.